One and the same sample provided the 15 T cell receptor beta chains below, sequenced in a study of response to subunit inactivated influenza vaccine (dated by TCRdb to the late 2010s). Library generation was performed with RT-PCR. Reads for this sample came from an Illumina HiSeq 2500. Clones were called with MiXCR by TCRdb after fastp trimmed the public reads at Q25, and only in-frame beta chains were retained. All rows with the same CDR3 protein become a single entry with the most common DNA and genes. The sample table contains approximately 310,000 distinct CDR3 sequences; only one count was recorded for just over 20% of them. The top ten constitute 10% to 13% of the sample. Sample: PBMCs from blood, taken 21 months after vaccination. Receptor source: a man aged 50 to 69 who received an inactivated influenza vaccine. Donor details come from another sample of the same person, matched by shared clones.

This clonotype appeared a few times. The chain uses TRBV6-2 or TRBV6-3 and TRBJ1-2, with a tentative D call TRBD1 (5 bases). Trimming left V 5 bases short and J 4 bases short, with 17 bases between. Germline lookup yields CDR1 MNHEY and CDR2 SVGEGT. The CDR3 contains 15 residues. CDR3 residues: CASSDGPGRSYGYTF. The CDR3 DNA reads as TGTGCCAGCAGTGACGGCCCGGGACGCAGCTATGGCTACACCTTC.

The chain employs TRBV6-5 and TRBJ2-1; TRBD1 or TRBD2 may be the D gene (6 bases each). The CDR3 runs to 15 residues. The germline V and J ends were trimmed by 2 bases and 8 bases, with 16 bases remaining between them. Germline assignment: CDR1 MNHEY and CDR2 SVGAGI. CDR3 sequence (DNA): TGTGCCAGCAGTTACCTAGGGGGAGGCTATCATGAGCAGTTCTTC. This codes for CASSYLGGGYHEQFF.

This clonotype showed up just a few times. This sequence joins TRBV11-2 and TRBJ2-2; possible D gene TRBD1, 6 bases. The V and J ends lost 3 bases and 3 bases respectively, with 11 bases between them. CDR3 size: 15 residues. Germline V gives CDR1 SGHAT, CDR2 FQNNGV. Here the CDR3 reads CASSFLTGHTGELFF. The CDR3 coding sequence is TGTGCCAGCAGCTTCTTGACAGGCCACACCGGGGAGCTGTTTTTT.

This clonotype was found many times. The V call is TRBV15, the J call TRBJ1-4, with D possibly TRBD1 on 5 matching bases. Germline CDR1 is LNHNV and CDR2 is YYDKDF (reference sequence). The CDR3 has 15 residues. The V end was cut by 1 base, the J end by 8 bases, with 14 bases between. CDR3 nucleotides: TGTGCCACCAGCAGAGTTCGCGGGGGACGAGAAAAACTGTTTTTT. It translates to CATSRVRGGREKLFF.

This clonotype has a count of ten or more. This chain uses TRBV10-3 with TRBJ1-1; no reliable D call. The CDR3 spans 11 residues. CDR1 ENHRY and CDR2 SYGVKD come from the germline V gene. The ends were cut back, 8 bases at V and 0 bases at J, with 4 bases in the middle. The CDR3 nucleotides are TGTGCCATCTCTATGAACACTGAAGCTTTCTTT. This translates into CAISMNTEAFF.

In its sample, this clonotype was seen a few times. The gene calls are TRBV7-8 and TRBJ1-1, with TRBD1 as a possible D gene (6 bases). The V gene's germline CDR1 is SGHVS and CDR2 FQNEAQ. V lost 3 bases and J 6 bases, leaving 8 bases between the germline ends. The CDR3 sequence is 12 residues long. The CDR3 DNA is TGTGCCAGCAGCTTTACAGGGTCTGAAGCTTTCTTT. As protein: CASSFTGSEAFF.

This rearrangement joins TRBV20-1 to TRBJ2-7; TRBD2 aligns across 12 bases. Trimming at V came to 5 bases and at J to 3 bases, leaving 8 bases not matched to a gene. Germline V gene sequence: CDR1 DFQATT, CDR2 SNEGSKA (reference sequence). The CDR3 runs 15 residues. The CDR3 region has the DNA TGCAGTGCTCGTCGGACTAGCGGGATAAGCTACGAGCAGTACTTC. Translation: CSARRTSGISYEQYF.

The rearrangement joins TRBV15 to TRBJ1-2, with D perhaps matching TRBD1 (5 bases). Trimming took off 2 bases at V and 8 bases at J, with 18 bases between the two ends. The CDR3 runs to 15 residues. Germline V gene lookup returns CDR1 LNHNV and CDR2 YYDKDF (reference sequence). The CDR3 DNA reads TGTGCCACCAGCAGACTTAATCAGGGAGGTGACGGCTACACCTTC. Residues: CATSRLNQGGDGYTF.

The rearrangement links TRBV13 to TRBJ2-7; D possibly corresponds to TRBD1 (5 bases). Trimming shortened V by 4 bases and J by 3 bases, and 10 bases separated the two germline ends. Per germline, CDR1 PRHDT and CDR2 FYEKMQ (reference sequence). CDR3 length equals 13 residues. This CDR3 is CASSSTGYYEQYF. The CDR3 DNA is TGTGCCAGCAGCTCCACAGGTTACTACGAGCAGTACTTC.

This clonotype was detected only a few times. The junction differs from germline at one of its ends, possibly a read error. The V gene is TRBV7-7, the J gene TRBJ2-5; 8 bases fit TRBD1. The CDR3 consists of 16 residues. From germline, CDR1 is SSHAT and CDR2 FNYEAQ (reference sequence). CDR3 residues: CASSYGRTGKIETQYF. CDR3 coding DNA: TGTGCTAGCAGCTACGGCCGGACAGGGAAAATAGAGACCCAGTACTTC.

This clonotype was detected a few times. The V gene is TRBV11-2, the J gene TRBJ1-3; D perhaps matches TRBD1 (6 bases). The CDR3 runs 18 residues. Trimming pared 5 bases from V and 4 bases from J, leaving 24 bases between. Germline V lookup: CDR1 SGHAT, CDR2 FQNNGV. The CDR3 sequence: CASSGRRLGAFGGNTIYF. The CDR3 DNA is TGTGCCAGCAGCGGACGGCGGCTGGGGGCCTTTGGAGGAAACACCATATATTTT.

This chain's CDR3 is CASSSSGGLSGSYNEQFF. In DNA form, the CDR3 reads TGCGCCAGCAGCTCTAGCGGGGGGCTTTCCGGCTCCTACAATGAGCAGTTCTTC. The chain recombines TRBV5-1 with TRBJ2-1, with 11 bases lining up with TRBD2. Unmatched junction bases numbered 8, after V lost 3 bases and J lost 0 bases. In germline, CDR1 is SGHRS, CDR2 YFSETQ. The CDR3 covers 18 residues.

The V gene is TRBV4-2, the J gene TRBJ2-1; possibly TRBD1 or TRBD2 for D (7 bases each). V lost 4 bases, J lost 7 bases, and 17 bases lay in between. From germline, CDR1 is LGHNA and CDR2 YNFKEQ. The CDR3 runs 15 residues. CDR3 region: CASSPQGGLVNEQFF. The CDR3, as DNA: TGTGCCAGCAGCCCCCAGGGGGGGCTGGTTAATGAGCAGTTCTTC.

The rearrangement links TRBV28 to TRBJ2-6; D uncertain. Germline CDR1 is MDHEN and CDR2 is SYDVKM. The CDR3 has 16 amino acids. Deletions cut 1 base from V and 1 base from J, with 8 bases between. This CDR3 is CASSLLTESGANVLTF. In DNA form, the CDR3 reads TGTGCCAGCAGTTTATTAACGGAATCTGGGGCCAACGTCCTGACTTTC. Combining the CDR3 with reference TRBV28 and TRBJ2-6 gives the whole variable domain DVKVTQSSRYLVKRTGEKVFLECVQDMDHENMFWYRQDPGLGLRLIYFSYDVKMKEKGDIPEGYSVSREKKERFSLILESASTNQTSMYLCASSLLTESGANVLTFGAGSRLTVL.

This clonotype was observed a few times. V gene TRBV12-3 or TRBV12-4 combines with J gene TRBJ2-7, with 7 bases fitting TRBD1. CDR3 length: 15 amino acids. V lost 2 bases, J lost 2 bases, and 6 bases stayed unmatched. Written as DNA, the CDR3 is TGTGCCAGCAGTTTAACCCGGGACAGCACCTACGAGCAGTACTTC. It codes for CASSLTRDSTYEQYF.